Listed below are T cell receptor beta chains from one sample, sequenced in a study of cytomegalovirus exposure and HLA in healthy donors. Measured with immunoSEQ multiplex PCR; TCRdb has only the in-frame clones, and not every one. The table lists 150,000 to 200,000 clones, about four fifths of them singletons, with about 3% in the top ten. The sequenced material came from PBMCs. The receptors come from a young woman in good health and CMV-seropositive. CDR3s include the opening cysteine and the closing phenylalanine or tryptophan. The order of the fields is J gene, D gene, clone size, V gene, CDR3 DNA, CDR3 protein. A D gene is named only where the DNA matches it firmly. The size of a clone is reported for some rows only, either as once, few or many, or as a class for expanded clones.

TRBJ1-4 | TRBD1 | . | TRBV9 | TGTGCCAGCAGCAAGTGGACAGGGCCAAATGAAAAACTGTTTTTT | CASSKWTGPNEKLFF
TRBJ2-7 | . | . | TRBV18 | TGTGCCAGCTCACTAGAAGGCGGGACGACCTACGAGCAGTACTTC | CASSLEGGTTYEQYF
TRBJ1-2 | TRBD1 | . | TRBV4-1 | TGCGCCAGCAGCCAGGGCGAGGACAGGGTTTCTCATGGCTACACCTTC | CASSQGEDRVSHGYTF
TRBJ2-4 | TRBD2 | once | TRBV5-4 | TGTGCCAGCAGTGAGGGACTAGCACATAGCATTCAGTACTTC | CASSEGLAHSIQYF
TRBJ1-1 | TRBD1 | . | TRBV6-6 | TGTGCCAGCAACCGACAGGGCAGTTATACTGAAGCTTTCTTT | CASNRQGSYTEAFF
TRBJ1-4 | TRBD1 | . | TRBV6-6 | TGTGCCAGCAGTTGGACAGGAGGGGGGCTTAATGAAAAACTGTTTTTT | CASSWTGGGLNEKLFF
TRBJ1-2 | . | . | TRBV28 | TGTGCCAGCAGACCAGGGATGCTTGGCTACACCTTC | CASRPGMLGYTF
TRBJ2-7 | TRBD1 | . | TRBV18 | TGTGCCAGCTCACCGGGACAGGGAGACGAGCAGTACTTC | CASSPGQGDEQYF
TRBJ2-3 | TRBD1 | . | TRBV29-1 | TGCAGCGCCATCGGGACAGTGGCCACAGATACGCAGTATTTT | CSAIGTVATDTQYF
TRBJ1-5 | . | . | TRBV6-6 | TGTGCCAGCAGTTCAAACAGGGTTCAGCCCCAGCATTTT | CASSSNRVQPQHF
TRBJ1-2 | TRBD1 | . | TRBV5-1 | TGCGCCAGCAGCCTAAGACAGGGGAGCTATGGCTACACCTTC | CASSLRQGSYGYTF
TRBJ1-5 | TRBD1 | . | TRBV27 | TGTGCCAGCAGTGTCTCCCGCGGGACAGGGATGGGCAATCAGCCCCAGCATTTT | CASSVSRGTGMGNQPQHF
TRBJ1-2 | . | . | TRBV10-2 | TGCGCCAGCAGTGGCGACTATGGCTACACCTTC | CASSGDYGYTF
TRBJ2-7 | TRBD1 | . | TRBV23-1 | TGCGCCATTGCCGGGACAGGGTTTTGGGAGCAGTACTTC | CAIAGTGFWEQYF
TRBJ1-6 | . | . | TRBV5-1 | TGCGCCAGCAGCCCAGTAAGTGGTTCACCCCTCCACTTT | CASSPVSGSPLHF
TRBJ1-5 | . | . | TRBV27 | TGTGCCAGCAGACCCACAGGCCCACTCAGCTATAGCAATCAGCCCCAGCATTTT | CASRPTGPLSYSNQPQHF
TRBJ2-7 | . | . | TRBV5-1 | TGCGCCAGCAGCTTGGCCTGGCAGGTCTCCTACGAGCAGTACTTC | CASSLAWQVSYEQYF
TRBJ2-2 | TRBD2 | . | TRBV7-3 | TGTGCCAGCAGCTTAATTGGGCCACTCAGGACTAGCGGAAACACCGGGGAGCTGTTTTTT | CASSLIGPLRTSGNTGELFF
TRBJ1-1 | . | once | TRBV4-2 | TGTGCCAGCAGCCAGGGGGGAGGAGCTTTCTTT | CASSQGGGAFF
TRBJ2-1 | TRBD2 | . | TRBV13 | TGTGCCAGCAGTCATGGGACTAGCGGGGGGGCCCGTGAGCAGTTCTTC | CASSHGTSGGAREQFF
TRBJ2-1 | TRBD2 | . | TRBV6-6 | TGTGCCAGCAGTCCCGGGACTAACTACAATGAGCAGTTCTTC | CASSPGTNYNEQFF
TRBJ2-1 | TRBD2 | . | TRBV27 | TGTGCCAGCAGTTTCTGGCTAGCGGGGGTCAATGAGCAGTTCTTC | CASSFWLAGVNEQFF
TRBJ1-2 | . | . | TRBV11-2 | TGTGCCAGCATCAGGAGGGGGGGCGCTAACTATGGCTACACCTTC | CASIRRGGANYGYTF
TRBJ1-6 | TRBD1 | . | TRBV19 | TGTGCCAGTAGGTTCGCGGGACAGGTCCTGTTTGGTTCACCCCTCCACTTT | CASRFAGQVLFGSPLHF
TRBJ2-3 | TRBD2 | . | TRBV5-1 | TGCGCCAGCAGCCTGTACATTAGCGGGGGGGTCACAGATACGCAGTATTTT | CASSLYISGGVTDTQYF
TRBJ2-2 | TRBD1 | . | TRBV7-9 | TGTGCCAGCAGCATGGGACAGGGGAACACCGGGGAGCTGTTTTTT | CASSMGQGNTGELFF
TRBJ2-1 | TRBD1 | . | TRBV19 | TGTGCCAGTAGTCCTCCCCGACAGGGAACGTACAATGAGCAGTTCTTC | CASSPPRQGTYNEQFF
TRBJ2-1 | TRBD2 | . | TRBV7-2 | TGTGCCAGCAGCTTAGCTAGCGGGGACTACAATGAGCAGTTCTTC | CASSLASGDYNEQFF